Following are 9 T cell receptor beta chains from one sample sequenced in a study of T cells after yellow fever vaccination. Each CDR3 protein is one row after TCRdb ran MiXCR on the 5' RACE reads. The sample consists of 200,000 to 250,000 distinct CDR3 sequences, around 7% of them appearing once. The sample consisted of CD4+ T cells sorted from PBMCs, taken 15 days after the yellow fever booster vaccination. The receptors were sampled from a man aged 25-40 years who received the YFV17D yellow fever vaccine.

This clonotype was seen more than once but under ten times. V gene TRBV20-1 combines with J gene TRBJ2-7, with D uncertain. In germline, CDR1 is DFQATT, CDR2 SNEGSKA (reference sequence). This CDR3 spans 13 amino acids. Trimming took off 4 bases at V and 2 bases at J, with 12 bases between the two ends. This CDR3 reads CSATLGSTYEQYF. For the CDR3, the DNA is TGCAGTGCTACCCTCGGTTCTACCTACGAGCAGTACTTC.

The sample holds a few counts of this clonotype. The gene calls are TRBV4-1 and TRBJ2-2; possible D gene TRBD2, 6 bases. This CDR3 region has 15 residues. In germline, CDR1 is MGHRA, CDR2 YSYEKL. V shed 4 bases and J shed 6 bases, with 15 bases lying between them. In DNA, the CDR3 is TGCGCCAGCAGCCTGGGACTCCTAGGGGCCGGGGAGCTGTTTTTT. Protein: CASSLGLLGAGELFF.

This clonotype was counted only a few times. This chain joins TRBV12-3 or TRBV12-4 and TRBJ2-1, with 7 nucleotides matching TRBD2. This CDR3 has 16 residues. The J segment lost 2 bases and the V segment lost 10 bases, leaving 14 bases of the junction unmatched. Here the CDR3 reads CATTTSPGTTYNEQFF. CDR3 bases: TGTGCCACAACCACGAGCCCCGGGACTACCTACAATGAGCAGTTCTTC.

This clonotype has at least ten counts. The chain is built from TRBV15 and TRBJ2-7, with D perhaps being TRBD1 or TRBD2 (5 bases each). CDR1 is LNHNV and CDR2 is YYDKDF in the germline V gene (reference sequence). This CDR3 region has 17 residues. Trimming took 5 bases from V and 6 from J, leaving 26 bases between them. CDR3 loop: CATSGSPGRPEEGEQYF. The CDR3 coding sequence is TGTGCCACCAGCGGATCTCCGGGACGCCCTGAGGAAGGCGAGCAGTACTTC.

V usage is TRBV7-8 and J usage is TRBJ2-7; D is uncertain. CDR3 length: 15 amino acids. Germline V CDR1 and CDR2: SGHVS, FQNEAQ. V shed 2 bases and J shed 2 bases, with 13 bases lying between them. The CDR3 loop reads CASSLKAESAYEQYF. The CDR3 DNA reads as TGTGCCAGCAGCTTAAAAGCCGAGTCGGCCTACGAGCAGTACTTC.

This clonotype has just a few counts. V usage is TRBV7-2 and J usage is TRBJ2-3; a possible D gene is TRBD2 (6 bases). CDR3 length: 14 residues. Trimming cost V 7 bases and J 2 bases, with 13 bases left between them. Germline V gives CDR1 SGHTA, CDR2 FQGNSA. The CDR3 DNA reads TGTGCCAGCACCCTGGAGGGGCTCACAGATACGCAGTATTTT. Its protein is CASTLEGLTDTQYF.

The V gene is TRBV20-1, the J gene TRBJ1-2; 10 positions match TRBD1. Looked up from germline, CDR1 is DFQATT and CDR2 is SNEGSKA (reference sequence). CDR3 length: 15 residues. Trimming at V came to 6 bases and at J to 0 bases, leaving 7 bases not matched to a gene. CDR3 sequence: CSAKGQGTTNYGYTF. The CDR3 DNA reads TGCAGTGCGAAGGGACAGGGGACAACTAACTATGGCTACACCTTC.

In its sample, this clonotype was seen many times. The V gene is TRBV12-3 or TRBV12-4, the J gene TRBJ2-5, with no clear D. This CDR3 has 14 amino acids. V was trimmed by 5 bases and J by 4 bases, leaving 14 bases between them. This CDR3 is CASSPSPSTETQYF. The DNA of the CDR3 is TGTGCCAGCAGTCCCAGTCCTAGTACAGAGACCCAGTACTTC.

This clonotype was seen at least ten times. The chain combines TRBV15 with TRBJ2-5; 7 bases fit TRBD1. This CDR3 comprises 15 residues. The V gene's germline CDR1 is LNHNV and CDR2 YYDKDF (reference sequence). The trim removed 0 bases at V and 4 bases at J, leaving 5 bases unmatched. CDR3 amino acids: CATSREGGRVETQYF. Here the CDR3 DNA reads TGTGCCACCAGCAGAGAAGGGGGCAGGGTAGAGACCCAGTACTTC. Full variable domain (missing parts from reference TRBV15 and TRBJ2-5): DAMVIQNPRYQVTQFGKPVTLSCSQTLNHNVMYWYQQKSSQAPKLLFHYYDKDFNNEADTPDNFQSRRPNTSFCFLDIRSPGLGDTAMYLCATSREGGRVETQYFGPGTRLLVL.